This entry concerns a single T cell receptor beta chain. This sample was included in a study of T-cell reconstitution after alpha-beta-depleted transplantation in children. A TCRbeta library incorporating unique molecular identifiers was prepared. TCRdb fed the PCR reads into MiXCR, producing one record per CDR3 protein. The sample contains almost 400,000 distinct CDR3 sequences, just over 20% of which appear only once. CDR3 size: 13 residues. CDR1 is LGHDT, CDR2 YNNKEL, per germline (reference sequence). V gave up 0 bases and J gave up 7 bases, with 7 bases separating them. The sample in question was PBMCs from the stem cell graft donor, obtained from the stem cell graft. The chain links TRBV3-1 to TRBJ2-1; no clear D gene. This TCR was sampled from a human donor who donated a stem cell graft to a child with acute myeloid leukemia. In DNA, the CDR3 is TGTGCCAGCAGCCAAGATCCTGAGAATGAGCAGTTCTTC. It translates to CASSQDPENEQFF.